The sequence of this T cell receptor (beta chain) was determined in a study of PD-1 blockade in classical Hodgkin lymphoma. Study at large: Each patient was given nivolumab 3 mg/kg through a vein every 2 weeks. Findings and limits, study-wide: As was reported, newly diagnosed patients showed lower baseline TCR diversity than healthy donors did.

The germline V gene has CDR1 SGHRS and CDR2 YFSETQ. Trimming cost V 7 bases and J 5 bases, with 13 bases left between them. The CDR3 spans 13 residues. As for this clone: The antigen is unknown.

The sample's time point: cycle 4 day 1 (C4D1), after 6 weeks of nivolumab. Every patient relapsed after autologous stem cell transplantation, and brentuximab vedotin exposure varied. Only in-frame clones appear in the TCRdb table, and some are missing; sequencing was by immunoSEQ multiplex PCR. This table holds around 45,000 clones, 78% found once. The sample consisted of peripheral blood mononuclear cells (PBMCs), taken before the fourth cycle of nivolumab. The clonotype comes from a human donor with classical Hodgkin lymphoma. The chain couples TRBV5-1 to TRBJ2-4; maybe TRBD1 (5 bases). The CDR3 DNA is TGCGCCAGCGCTGACAGTATGCAAAACATTCAGTACTTC. Residues: CASADSMQNIQYF.